Shown below are 20 T cell receptor beta chains from a single sample sequenced in a study of OX40 agonist ivuxolimab in advanced cancers. The library was made by the immunoSEQ multiplex PCR assay. In its TCRdb copy, this immuneACCESS table keeps in-frame sequences only and misses some clones. Where compared with another copy, unresolved V genes explain less than half of these, and the others have no known cause. The sample contains 55,000 to 75,000 clones, about nine tenths of them found a single time. The ten largest account for roughly 1.1% of the sample. Sequences were derived from CD4+ or CD8+ T cells sorted from blood, sampled in a trial of the OX40 agonist ivuxolimab. The receptors come from an adult with an advanced solid tumor such as melanoma, head and neck, liver or kidney cancer.

The rearrangement uses TRBV5-1 and TRBJ2-7, with a possible D match to TRBD2 (6 bases). V was pared by 0 bases and J by 2 bases, with 12 bases between. The CDR3 contains 15 residues. Per germline, CDR1 SGHRS and CDR2 YFSETQ. The CDR3 DNA reads as TGCGCCAGCAGCTTGGTTCCTAGCGCTACCTACGAGCAGTACTTC. Translation gives CASSLVPSATYEQYF.

The J gene is TRBJ1-4, the V gene TRBV5-1; D is uncertain. Germline values: CDR1 SGHRS, CDR2 YFSETQ. The CDR3 consists of 13 residues. Trimming took 0 bases from V and 6 from J, leaving 6 bases between them. In DNA, the CDR3 is TGCGCCAGCAGCTTGGGGTGGGATGAAAAACTGTTTTTT. It translates to CASSLGWDEKLFF.

This rearrangement joins TRBV5-1 to TRBJ1-3; D is possibly TRBD1 (6 bases). Germline CDR1 reads SGHRS; CDR2 reads YFSETQ. V was shortened by 2 bases and J by 4 bases, with 10 bases between the two germline ends. The CDR3 has 14 residues. The CDR3 loop reads CASSLQGGGNTIYF. DNA of the CDR3: TGCGCCAGCAGCTTACAGGGAGGCGGAAACACCATATATTTT.

This sequence joins TRBV15 and TRBJ2-7; D not resolved. Germline V lookup: CDR1 LNHNV, CDR2 YYDKDF (reference sequence). The CDR3 runs 13 residues. Deletions cut 0 bases from V and 0 bases from J, with 3 bases between. The CDR3 loop reads CATSRDSSYEQYF. The CDR3 nucleotides are TGTGCCACCAGCAGAGACAGCTCCTACGAGCAGTACTTC.

The chain employs TRBV6-5 and TRBJ2-7; 9 positions match TRBD1. V was pared by 6 bases and J by 6 bases, with 12 bases of the junction left unmatched. CDR1 is MNHEY and CDR2 is SVGAGI in the germline V gene. The CDR3 is made up of 15 amino acids. Here the CDR3 DNA reads TGTGCCAGCAGATTAGGGGGACAGGGTTTTCCCGAGCAGTACTTC. Encoded protein: CASRLGGQGFPEQYF.

In this sample, this clone turned up once. The CDR3 region has the DNA TGTGCCAGCAGCTCCCGGGACAGGGGGCCTGGCGGGATATTAAGCGAGCAGTACTTC. It translates to CASSSRDRGPGGILSEQYF. The rearrangement links TRBV5-5 to TRBJ2-7; TRBD1 matches 12 bases. This CDR3 has 19 residues. Trimming took 3 bases from V and 6 from J; bases not matched to a gene: 19. Germline V lookup: CDR1 SGHKS, CDR2 YYEKEE (reference sequence).

The chain carries TRBV5-1 and TRBJ2-2; 8 bases fit TRBD2. The germline V gene has CDR1 SGHRS and CDR2 YFSETQ. Losses at the gene ends were 6 bases for V and 4 bases for J; bases not matched to a gene: 8. The CDR3 runs to 15 residues. CDR3: CASTGASGSTGELFF. As DNA, the CDR3 is TGCGCCAGCACTGGGGCTAGCGGGTCCACCGGGGAGCTGTTTTTT.

The chain has TRBV30 and TRBJ1-6; D may be TRBD1 (5 bases). V dropped 3 bases and J dropped 3 bases, with 12 bases sitting between them. CDR1 and CDR2 from the germline V gene are GTSNPN and SVGIG (reference sequence). The CDR3 is 15 amino acids. The CDR3 loop reads CAWSDGTFYNSPLHF. CDR3 in DNA: TGTGCCTGGAGCGATGGGACGTTCTATAATTCACCCCTCCACTTT.

V is TRBV7-2 and J is TRBJ2-3; 8 bases map to TRBD1. V was clipped by 5 bases and J by 0 bases; unmatched bases: 7. The length of the CDR3 is 16 residues. CDR1 and CDR2 from the germline V gene are SGHTA and FQGNSA. CDR3 DNA: TGTGCCAGCAGCCAGGGGGCTAGCAGAAGCACAGATACGCAGTATTTT. It specifies CASSQGASRSTDTQYF.

The chain links TRBV10-3 to TRBJ2-7, with 9 bases fitting TRBD2. The length of the CDR3 is 14 residues. CDR1 ENHRY and CDR2 SYGVKD come from the germline V gene. The ends lost 4 bases at V and 1 base at J; junction bases unmatched: 2. The CDR3 here is CAISASGNSYEQYF. The CDR3 DNA reads as TGTGCCATCAGTGCTAGCGGGAATTCCTACGAGCAGTACTTC.

The chain links TRBV19 to TRBJ2-7; 7 nucleotides line up with TRBD1. V was pared by 5 bases and J by 1 base, with 5 bases of the junction left unmatched. CDR3 length: 14 amino acids. Germline loops: CDR1 LNHDA, CDR2 SQIVND (reference sequence). CDR3 region: CASSPGTESYEQYF. The CDR3 DNA sequence: TGTGCCAGTAGTCCTGGGACAGAATCCTACGAGCAGTACTTC.

The rearrangement links TRBV5-1 to TRBJ1-5; D possibly corresponds to TRBD1 (6 bases). V was shortened by 2 bases and J by 3 bases, with 12 bases between the two germline ends. CDR1 is SGHRS, CDR2 YFSETQ, per germline. CDR3 size: 15 residues. The CDR3, as DNA: TGCGCCAGCAGCTTAGCAGGGGCGAACAATCAGCCCCAGCATTTT. This encodes CASSLAGANNQPQHF. Complete variable domain (other parts from reference TRBV5-1 and TRBJ1-5): KAGVTQTPRYLIKTRGQQVTLSCSPISGHRSVSWYQQTPGQGLQFLFEYFSETQRNKGNFPGRFSGRQFSNSRSEMNVSTLELGDSALYLCASSLAGANNQPQHFGDGTRLSIL.

The CDR3 here is CASSINYGYTF. Written as DNA, the CDR3 is TGTGCCAGCAGTATTAACTATGGCTACACCTTC. The chain combines TRBV6-5 with TRBJ1-2; D is uncertain. The CDR3 is made up of 11 amino acids. CDR1 MNHEY and CDR2 SVGAGI come from the germline V gene. Trimming stripped 5 bases from V and 1 base from J, with 2 bases between.

The chain couples TRBV5-5 to TRBJ2-7; D tentatively reads TRBD1 or TRBD2 (5 bases each). Trimming left V 0 bases short and J 0 bases short, with 10 bases between. Germline CDR1 SGHKS, CDR2 YYEKEE (reference sequence). This CDR3 has 15 amino acids. This CDR3 reads CASSLGWGSSYEQYF. The DNA for the CDR3 is TGTGCCAGCAGCTTGGGTTGGGGGAGCTCCTACGAGCAGTACTTC. Variable domain in full (rest from reference TRBV5-5 and TRBJ2-7): DAGVTQSPTHLIKTRGQQVTLRCSPISGHKSVSWYQQVLGQGPQFIFQYYEKEERGRGNFPDRFSARQFPNYSSELNVNALLLGDSALYLCASSLGWGSSYEQYFGPGTRLTVT.

This chain links TRBV18 with TRBJ2-7; D not certain. Between the trimmed V and J ends, which lost 3 bases and 3 bases, there was a span of 9 bases. The germline gives CDR1 KGHSH, CDR2 LQKENI. The CDR3 extends over 13 amino acids. This CDR3 is CASSPQSHYEQYF. The CDR3 nucleotides are TGTGCCAGCTCACCTCAATCCCACTACGAGCAGTACTTC.

The J gene is TRBJ1-4, the V gene TRBV7-2; D is perhaps TRBD1 (5 bases). The CDR3 consists of 14 residues. V shed 1 base and J shed 8 bases, with 11 bases lying between them. The germline V gene has CDR1 SGHTA and CDR2 FQGNSA. CDR3 protein: CASSLGGGGEKLFF. DNA for the CDR3: TGTGCCAGCAGCTTAGGCGGCGGGGGGGAAAAACTGTTTTTT. The whole variable domain, filled in from reference TRBV7-2 and TRBJ1-4, reads GAGVSQSPSNKVTEKGKDVELRCDPISGHTALYWYRQSLGQGLEFLIYFQGNSAPDKSGLPSDRFSAERTGGSVSTLTIQRTQQEDSAVYLCASSLGGGGEKLFFGSGTQLSVL.

As DNA, the CDR3 is TGTGCCAGCAGCTTTGCGGCTAATCAGCCCCAGCATTTT. Its translation is CASSFAANQPQHF. The V gene is TRBV7-2, the J gene TRBJ1-5, with D uncertain. V dropped 3 bases and J dropped 4 bases, with 7 bases sitting between them. The CDR3 consists of 13 residues. CDR1 and CDR2 from the germline V gene are SGHTA and FQGNSA.

This chain uses TRBV14 with TRBJ1-1, with TRBD1 matching 8 bases. CDR1 and CDR2 (germline): SGHDN, FVKESK. V shed 3 bases, J shed 1 base, and the junction held 13 bases outside the gene matches. The CDR3 runs to 18 residues. The CDR3: CASSQLGNTGGKNTEAFF. CDR3 in DNA: TGTGCCAGCAGCCAGCTGGGGAACACAGGGGGGAAGAACACTGAAGCTTTCTTT.

This sequence joins TRBV28 and TRBJ1-2, with TRBD1 matching 7 bases. V shed 7 bases, J shed 1 base, and the junction held 3 bases outside the gene matches. CDR1 and CDR2 from the germline V gene are MDHEN and SYDVKM. This CDR3 has 13 residues. The CDR3 is CASTGGVNYGYTF. As DNA, the CDR3 is TGTGCCAGCACAGGGGGGGTTAACTATGGCTACACCTTC.

The chain joins TRBV27 to TRBJ1-4; D unclear. V gave up 2 bases and J gave up 4 bases, with 11 bases separating them. Germline V gene data show CDR1 as MNHEY and CDR2 as SMNVEV (reference sequence). This CDR3 has 15 residues. This chain's CDR3 is CASSLRSGFNEKLFF. CDR3 DNA sequence: TGTGCCAGCAGTTTAAGGTCAGGCTTTAATGAAAAACTGTTTTTT.